These T cell receptor beta chains were read from a single sample in a study of blood T cell repertoires in COVID-19. The protocol was immunoSEQ multiplex PCR, while the TCRdb copy is restricted to in-frame clones and leaves out a portion. Of some 240,000 clones in the sample, over 70% were seen once. The source material was peripheral blood. The source of these receptors is a woman between 65 and 79 years old with acute or convalescent COVID-19. The CDR3 runs from the conserved cysteine through the conserved F or W. Each record gives: CDR3 length, J gene, clone size, D gene, V gene, CDR3 protein, CDR3 DNA. A D gene is named only where the DNA matches it firmly. The listing skips clone size in some rows; elsewhere it reads once, few, many or a size class.

13 | TRBJ1-5 | NA | TRBD1 | TRBV6-5 | CASSRQGGQPQHF | TGTGCCAGCAGCCGACAGGGAGGCCAGCCCCAGCATTTT
14 | TRBJ2-1 | once | NA | TRBV10-1 | CASSENVLSSEQFF | TGCGCCAGCAGTGAAAACGTCCTCTCGAGTGAGCAGTTCTTC
15 | TRBJ2-1 | NA | NA | TRBV11-3 | CASSLDGSSYNEQFF | TGTGCCAGCAGCTTAGACGGGAGCTCCTACAATGAGCAGTTCTTC
15 | TRBJ2-3 | NA | TRBD2 | TRBV10-1 | CASSRGDPGTDTQYF | TGCGCCAGCAGCCGGGGGGATCCAGGGACAGATACGCAGTATTTT
16 | TRBJ1-2 | NA | NA | TRBV11-2 | CASSLATLGRDYGYTF | TGTGCCAGCAGCTTAGCTACCCTGGGCAGAGACTATGGCTACACCTTC
15 | TRBJ2-7 | NA | TRBD1 | TRBV6-5 | CASSSLTGKGYEQYF | TGTGCCAGCAGTTCCCTGACAGGGAAAGGCTACGAGCAGTACTTC
15 | TRBJ1-5 | once | NA | TRBV19 | CASSPISGGNQPQHF | TGTGCCAGTAGTCCCATATCCGGGGGCAATCAGCCCCAGCATTTT
13 | TRBJ1-2 | NA | TRBD1 | TRBV6-5 | CASGTDANYGYTF | TGTGCCAGCGGGACAGACGCTAACTATGGCTACACCTTC
15 | TRBJ2-2 | NA | NA | TRBV7-8 | CASSLALRGSGELFF | TGTGCCAGCAGCTTAGCGCTTCGAGGGTCTGGGGAGCTGTTTTTT
15 | TRBJ2-5 | NA | TRBD1 | TRBV7-9 | CASSTYGTVLETQYF | TGTGCCAGCAGCACGTATGGGACAGTCTTAGAGACCCAGTACTTC
12 | TRBJ1-1 | once | TRBD1 | TRBV30 | CACNRGDTEAFF | TGTGCCTGCAACAGGGGAGACACTGAAGCTTTCTTT
15 | TRBJ1-1 | NA | NA | TRBV5-4 | CASSLSLGGNTEAFF | TGTGCCAGCAGCTTGTCGCTGGGGGGGAACACTGAAGCTTTCTTT
16 | TRBJ1-6 | NA | TRBD1 | TRBV5-1 | CASSLSTGGGNSPLHF | TGCGCCAGCAGCTTGTCCACAGGGGGTGGTAATTCACCCCTCCACTTT
13 | TRBJ2-3 | NA | NA | TRBV5-6 | CASSLMRADTQYF | TGTGCCAGCAGCTTGATGCGGGCAGATACGCAGTATTTT
15 | TRBJ2-5 | NA | NA | TRBV9 | CASSVGPTRQETQYF | TGTGCCAGCAGCGTGGGGCCGACCCGACAAGAGACCCAGTACTTC
13 | TRBJ1-1 | once | NA | TRBV6-5 | CASNNRQQSQAFF | TGTGCCAGCAACAATAGACAGCAATCCCAAGCTTTCTTT
16 | TRBJ2-2 | NA | TRBD2 | TRBV2 | CASSVLAGANTGELFF | TGTGCCAGCAGTGTACTAGCGGGGGCAAACACCGGGGAGCTGTTTTTT
12 | TRBJ1-6 | few | NA | TRBV6-2/TRBV6-3 | CASSRQLSPLHF | TGTGCCAGCAGTAGACAGCTTTCACCCCTCCACTTT
14 | TRBJ1-2 | NA | TRBD1 | TRBV19 | CASSMDRLNYGYTF | TGTGCCAGTAGTATGGACAGGTTAAACTATGGCTACACCTTC
18 | TRBJ2-3 | NA | TRBD2 | TRBV5-1 | CASSSEVGRGGVPDTQYF | TGCGCCAGCAGCTCGGAGGTTGGGAGGGGCGGGGTCCCAGATACGCAGTATTTT
13 | TRBJ1-3 | NA | TRBD1 | TRBV6-5 | CAGRTGAGNTIYF | TGTGCCGGGAGAACAGGGGCTGGAAACACCATATATTTT
15 | TRBJ2-1 | NA | TRBD2 | TRBV5-1 | CASRLTSGGVGEQFF | TGCGCCAGCAGGCTGACTAGCGGGGGGGTTGGTGAGCAGTTCTTC
11 | TRBJ2-1 | NA | NA | TRBV20-1 | CSATGLNEQFF | TGCAGTGCTACCGGTTTGAATGAGCAGTTCTTC
15 | TRBJ2-5 | once | TRBD2 | TRBV5-8 | CASSRKGRGGETQYF | TGTGCCAGCAGCCGTAAAGGACGGGGGGGTGAGACCCAGTACTTC
15 | TRBJ2-7 | NA | TRBD2 | TRBV6-5 | CASSYSGLAIYEQYF | TGTGCCAGCAGTTACTCGGGACTAGCTATCTACGAGCAGTACTTC
15 | TRBJ2-5 | NA | TRBD2 | TRBV5-1 | CATRTGLAVRETQYF | TGCGCCACTAGGACGGGTCTAGCGGTCCGGGAGACCCAGTACTTC
17 | TRBJ2-4 | NA | TRBD2 | TRBV7-2 | CASSLYGTSGVENIQYF | TGTGCCAGCAGCTTATACGGGACTAGCGGAGTGGAGAACATTCAGTACTTC
16 | TRBJ2-1 | NA | NA | TRBV24-1 | CATSDNTQGLNNEQFF | TGTGCCACCAGTGACAACACCCAGGGCCTAAACAATGAGCAGTTCTTC
16 | TRBJ2-3 | NA | TRBD2 | TRBV29-1 | CSVEDPIKRGGDTQYF | TGCAGCGTTGAAGATCCGATCAAGCGGGGGGGAGATACGCAGTATTTT
13 | TRBJ2-7 | NA | TRBD2 | TRBV9 | CASSFLTSGEQYF | TGTGCCAGCAGCTTCCTGACTAGCGGCGAGCAGTACTTC
13 | TRBJ1-1 | NA | NA | TRBV19 | CASSIGENTEAFF | TGTGCCAGTAGTATTGGAGAGAACACTGAAGCTTTCTTT
14 | TRBJ1-1 | once | NA | TRBV6-2/TRBV6-3 | CASSFDRLNTEAFF | TGTGCCAGCAGTTTTGACAGGTTGAACACTGAAGCTTTCTTT
14 | TRBJ2-5 | NA | NA | TRBV15 | CATSIGQYKETQYF | TGTGCCACCAGCATTGGACAGTATAAAGAGACCCAGTACTTC
12 | TRBJ1-2 | NA | NA | TRBV11-3 | CASSLGSYGYTF | TGTGCCAGCAGCTTAGGTTCTTATGGCTACACCTTC
13 | TRBJ2-1 | NA | NA | TRBV6-5 | CASLTGWVNEQFF | TGTGCCAGCCTAACGGGGTGGGTCAATGAGCAGTTCTTC
14 | TRBJ2-4 | NA | NA | TRBV7-9 | CASSLGRGKNIQYF | TGTGCCAGCAGCTTAGGAAGAGGTAAAAACATTCAGTACTTC
14 | TRBJ2-7 | NA | TRBD1 | TRBV7-2 | CASSQNSRGREQYF | TGTGCCAGCAGCCAAAACTCTAGGGGGCGCGAGCAGTACTTC
14 | TRBJ2-1 | few | TRBD2 | TRBV5-1 | CASSLTSGANEQFF | TGCGCCAGCAGCTTAACTAGCGGGGCCAATGAGCAGTTCTTC
14 | TRBJ1-6 | few | NA | TRBV28 | CASRTGTSDSPLHF | TGTGCCAGCAGAACAGGGACGTCTGATTCACCCCTCCACTTT
16 | TRBJ2-2 | NA | TRBD1 | TRBV24-1 | CATSDSSQGTTGELFF | TGTGCCACCAGTGACTCCTCACAGGGGACCACCGGGGAGCTGTTTTTT
14 | TRBJ2-5 | once | TRBD2 | TRBV5-1 | CASGERLARETQYF | TGCGCCAGCGGAGAAAGACTAGCCCGCGAGACCCAGTACTTC
14 | TRBJ1-5 | NA | NA | TRBV4-1 | CASSQEQYNQPQHF | TGCGCCAGCAGCCAAGAACAGTACAATCAGCCCCAGCATTTT
13 | TRBJ2-3 | NA | NA | TRBV29-1 | CSVGRAGPDTQYF | TGCAGCGTTGGCAGGGCCGGCCCAGATACGCAGTATTTT
13 | TRBJ2-1 | NA | TRBD2 | TRBV19 | CASRPRGGGEQFF | TGTGCCAGTAGGCCGCGGGGGGGCGGTGAGCAGTTCTTC
14 | TRBJ1-5 | NA | TRBD1 | TRBV5-8 | CASLRGTGAQPQHF | TGTGCCAGTCTACGAGGGACAGGGGCACAGCCCCAGCATTTT
15 | TRBJ2-5 | NA | NA | TRBV2 | CASSEDRQAFETQYF | TGTGCCAGCAGTGAAGATCGACAGGCCTTTGAGACCCAGTACTTC
15 | TRBJ2-2 | NA | NA | TRBV27 | CASRGEQGYTGELFF | TGTGCCAGCAGGGGAGAACAGGGTTATACCGGGGAGCTGTTTTTT
13 | TRBJ2-6 | NA | TRBD1 | TRBV2 | CATGDRGQNVLTF | TGTGCCACGGGGGACAGGGGACAAAACGTCCTGACTTTC
11 | TRBJ2-7 | NA | NA | TRBV29-1 | CSVSWAYEQYF | TGCAGCGTTTCATGGGCTTACGAGCAGTACTTC
12 | TRBJ1-3 | few | NA | TRBV30 | CAWSPPGNTIYF | TGTGCCTGGAGCCCTCCTGGAAACACCATATATTTT
13 | TRBJ2-1 | few | TRBD2 | TRBV7-3 | CASSRGLAGEQFF | TGTGCCAGCAGTCGCGGACTAGCGGGAGAGCAGTTCTTC
13 | TRBJ2-3 | NA | NA | TRBV7-3 | CASRFQGEDTQYF | TGTGCCAGCAGGTTCCAAGGGGAAGATACGCAGTATTTT
16 | TRBJ2-1 | NA | NA | TRBV4-3 | CASSQEGKGAYNEQFF | TGCGCCAGCAGCCAAGAAGGGAAGGGGGCCTACAATGAGCAGTTCTTC
12 | TRBJ1-1 | NA | NA | TRBV6-5 | CATSPEYTEAFF | TGTGCCACTTCCCCCGAGTACACTGAAGCTTTCTTT
15 | TRBJ2-5 | NA | NA | TRBV11-2 | CASSQGGQRQETQYF | TGTGCCAGCAGCCAGGGGGGACAGCGGCAAGAGACCCAGTACTTC
13 | TRBJ1-1 | NA | TRBD1 | TRBV11-3 | CASSAQGDTEAFF | TGTGCCAGCAGCGCACAGGGGGACACTGAAGCTTTCTTT
17 | TRBJ2-1 | NA | TRBD1 | TRBV7-8 | CASSQGFTGQGSNEQFF | TGTGCCAGCAGCCAGGGTTTCACGGGACAGGGGTCCAATGAGCAGTTCTTC